The entry below gives a single T cell receptor (beta chain) sequence along with its context. CDR3 length: 20 amino acids. V shed 10 bases, J shed 2 bases, and the junction held 19 bases outside the gene matches. Germline V CDR1 and CDR2: SNHLY, FYNNEI. Profiled with immunoSEQ multiplex PCR; TCRdb holds only in-frame clones, not every one. The data show tens of thousands of clones, roughly nine tenths seen once. The data were taken from a study of T cell changes during pregnancy in multiple sclerosis. The material sequenced was CD4+ T cells from peripheral blood mononuclear cells, taken in the first trimester of pregnancy. The source is a female donor with multiple sclerosis, enrolled in a pregnancy study. This chain uses TRBV2 with TRBJ2-3; 15 positions agree with TRBD2. The DNA for the CDR3 is TGTGCCACTCCCAGTGACCTCGGACTAGCGGGAGGGCCCGACACAGATACGCAGTATTTT. It yields the protein CATPSDLGLAGGPDTDTQYF.